What follows describes a single T cell receptor (beta chain). This entry comes from a study of graft-versus-host responses after intestinal transplantation. Per the germline V gene, CDR1 is MGHRA and CDR2 is YSYEKL. The ends were cut back, 1 base at V and 1 base at J, with 8 bases in the middle. This CDR3 contains 15 residues. The protocol was immunoSEQ multiplex PCR, while the TCRdb copy is restricted to in-frame clones and leaves out a portion. The sample has 15,000 to 20,000 clones, around 80% seen once; the top ten hold approximately 2%. Sequenced here: PBMCs, sampled 14 days after transplant. The genes are TRBV4-1 and TRBJ1-5; the D gene is possibly TRBD1 (6 bases). The sequence derives from a human patient who received an intestinal transplant, so some T cells may come from the graft donor. In DNA form, the CDR3 reads TGCGCCAGCAGCCAAGTAGACAGGAGCAATCAGCCCCAGCATTTT. The encoded protein is CASSQVDRSNQPQHF.